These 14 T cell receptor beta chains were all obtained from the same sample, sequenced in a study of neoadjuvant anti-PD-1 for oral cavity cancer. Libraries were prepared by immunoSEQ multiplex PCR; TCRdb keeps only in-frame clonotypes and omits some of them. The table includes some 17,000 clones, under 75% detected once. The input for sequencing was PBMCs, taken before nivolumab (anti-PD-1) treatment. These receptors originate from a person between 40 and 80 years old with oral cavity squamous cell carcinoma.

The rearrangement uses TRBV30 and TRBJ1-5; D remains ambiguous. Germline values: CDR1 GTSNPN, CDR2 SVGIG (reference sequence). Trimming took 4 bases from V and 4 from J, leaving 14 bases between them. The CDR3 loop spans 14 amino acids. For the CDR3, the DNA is TGTGCCTGGAAAAGAAACTCCGGGAATCAGCCCCAGCATTTT. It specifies CAWKRNSGNQPQHF.

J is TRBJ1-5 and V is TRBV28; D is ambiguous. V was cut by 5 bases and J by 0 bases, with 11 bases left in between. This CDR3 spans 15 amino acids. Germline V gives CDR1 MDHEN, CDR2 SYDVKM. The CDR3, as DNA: TGTGCCAGCAGTCCACGGACGGATAGCAATCAGCCCCAGCATTTT. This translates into CASSPRTDSNQPQHF.

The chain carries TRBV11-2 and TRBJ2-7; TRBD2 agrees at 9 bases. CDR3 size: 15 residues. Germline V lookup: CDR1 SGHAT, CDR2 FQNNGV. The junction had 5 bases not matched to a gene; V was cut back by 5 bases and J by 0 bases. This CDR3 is CASSRWTSDSYEQYF. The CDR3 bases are TGTGCCAGCAGCCGGTGGACTAGCGACTCCTACGAGCAGTACTTC.

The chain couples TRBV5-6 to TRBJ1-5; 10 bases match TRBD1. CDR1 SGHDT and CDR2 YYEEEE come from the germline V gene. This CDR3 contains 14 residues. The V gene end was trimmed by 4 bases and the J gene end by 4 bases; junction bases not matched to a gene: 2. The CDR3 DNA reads TGTGCCAGCAGCAGGGGACAGGGGAATCAGCCCCAGCATTTT. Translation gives CASSRGQGNQPQHF.

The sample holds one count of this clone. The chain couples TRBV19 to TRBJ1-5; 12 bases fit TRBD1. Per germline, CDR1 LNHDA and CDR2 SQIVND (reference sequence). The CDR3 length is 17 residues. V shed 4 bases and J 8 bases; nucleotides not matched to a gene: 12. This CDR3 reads CASSTRRDRGLGEPQHF. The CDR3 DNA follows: TGTGCCAGTAGTACCCGCCGGGACAGGGGGCTCGGGGAGCCCCAGCATTTT. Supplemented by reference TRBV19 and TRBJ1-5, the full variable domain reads DGGITQSPKYLFRKEGQNVTLSCEQNLNHDAMYWYRQDPGQGLRLIYYSQIVNDFQKGDIAEGYSVSREKKESFPLTVTSAQKNPTAFYLCASSTRRDRGLGEPQHFGDGTRLSIL.

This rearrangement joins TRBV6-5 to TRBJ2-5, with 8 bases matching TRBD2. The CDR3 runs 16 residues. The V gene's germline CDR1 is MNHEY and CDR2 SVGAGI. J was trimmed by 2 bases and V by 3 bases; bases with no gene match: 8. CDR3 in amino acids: CASSYRGSGAQETQYF. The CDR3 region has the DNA TGTGCCAGCAGTTATAGAGGTAGCGGGGCTCAAGAGACCCAGTACTTC.

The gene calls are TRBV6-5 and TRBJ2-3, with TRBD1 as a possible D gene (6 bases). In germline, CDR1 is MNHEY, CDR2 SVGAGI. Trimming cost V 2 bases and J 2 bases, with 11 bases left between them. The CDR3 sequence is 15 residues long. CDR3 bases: TGTGCCAGCAGTTACGGGGGCACTTCCACAGATACGCAGTATTTT. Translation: CASSYGGTSTDTQYF.

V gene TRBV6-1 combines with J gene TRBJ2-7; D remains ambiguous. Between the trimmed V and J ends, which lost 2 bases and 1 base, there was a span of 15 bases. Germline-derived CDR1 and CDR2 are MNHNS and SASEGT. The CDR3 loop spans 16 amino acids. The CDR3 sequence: CASSEPLGGRSYEQYF. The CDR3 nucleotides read TGTGCCAGCAGTGAACCCCTGGGTGGCAGGTCCTACGAGCAGTACTTC.

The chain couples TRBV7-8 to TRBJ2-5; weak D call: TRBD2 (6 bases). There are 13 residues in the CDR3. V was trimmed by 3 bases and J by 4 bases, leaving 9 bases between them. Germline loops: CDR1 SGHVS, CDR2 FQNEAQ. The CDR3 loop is CASSFGTRETQYF. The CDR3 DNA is TGTGCCAGCAGCTTTGGGACTCGAGAGACCCAGTACTTC.

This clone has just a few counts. CDR3: CASKRTSGTYNEQFF. The CDR3 DNA reads TGTGCCAGCAAGCGAACTAGCGGGACCTACAATGAGCAGTTCTTC. The chain is built from TRBV2 and TRBJ2-1, with TRBD2 identical over 10 bases. Trimming cost V 7 bases and J 2 bases; bases outside gene matches: 5. The CDR3 loop spans 15 amino acids. The germline CDR1 and CDR2 sequences are SNHLY and FYNNEI. The entire variable domain, with the rest obtained from reference TRBV2 and TRBJ2-1, is as follows: EPEVTQTPSHQVTQMGQEVILRCVPISNHLYFYWYRQILGQKVEFLVSFYNNEISEKSEIFDDQFSVERPDGSNFTLKIRSTKLEDSAMYFCASKRTSGTYNEQFFGPGTRLTVL.

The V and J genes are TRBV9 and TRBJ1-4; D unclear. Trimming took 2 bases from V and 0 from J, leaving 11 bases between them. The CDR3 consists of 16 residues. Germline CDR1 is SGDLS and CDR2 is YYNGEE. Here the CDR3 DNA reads TGTGCCAGCAGCGTTGGCAGGTCGGCAACTAATGAAAAACTGTTTTTT. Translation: CASSVGRSATNEKLFF.

The CDR3 DNA follows: TGTGCCAGCAGCTTCCTGACAGGGGGAGATTCCGGGGCCAACGTCCTGACTTTC. Translation: CASSFLTGGDSGANVLTF. The J gene is TRBJ2-6, the V gene TRBV5-6, with 9 positions matching TRBD1. In germline, CDR1 is SGHDT, CDR2 YYEEEE. Trimming took 2 bases from V and 4 from J; bases not matched to a gene: 10. This CDR3 region has 18 residues. The whole variable domain, remainder taken from reference TRBV5-6 and TRBJ2-6, is DAGVTQSPTHLIKTRGQQVTLRCSPKSGHDTVSWYQQALGQGPQFIFQYYEEEERQRGNFPDRFSGHQFPNYSSELNVNALLLGDSALYLCASSFLTGGDSGANVLTFGAGSRLTVL.

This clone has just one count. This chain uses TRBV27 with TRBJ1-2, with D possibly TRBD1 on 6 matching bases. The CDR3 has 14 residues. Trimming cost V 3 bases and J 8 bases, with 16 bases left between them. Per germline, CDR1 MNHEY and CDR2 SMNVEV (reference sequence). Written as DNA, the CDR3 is TGTGCCAGCAGTTTGGGGGCTCCTGTGGGGGGCTACACCTTC. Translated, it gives CASSLGAPVGGYTF.

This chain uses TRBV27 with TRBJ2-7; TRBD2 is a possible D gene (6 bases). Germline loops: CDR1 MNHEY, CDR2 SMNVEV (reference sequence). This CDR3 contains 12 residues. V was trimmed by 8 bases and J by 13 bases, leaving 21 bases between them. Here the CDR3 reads CASAWRGTDLYF. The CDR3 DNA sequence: TGTGCCAGCGCCTGGCGCGGGACGGACTTATACTTC.